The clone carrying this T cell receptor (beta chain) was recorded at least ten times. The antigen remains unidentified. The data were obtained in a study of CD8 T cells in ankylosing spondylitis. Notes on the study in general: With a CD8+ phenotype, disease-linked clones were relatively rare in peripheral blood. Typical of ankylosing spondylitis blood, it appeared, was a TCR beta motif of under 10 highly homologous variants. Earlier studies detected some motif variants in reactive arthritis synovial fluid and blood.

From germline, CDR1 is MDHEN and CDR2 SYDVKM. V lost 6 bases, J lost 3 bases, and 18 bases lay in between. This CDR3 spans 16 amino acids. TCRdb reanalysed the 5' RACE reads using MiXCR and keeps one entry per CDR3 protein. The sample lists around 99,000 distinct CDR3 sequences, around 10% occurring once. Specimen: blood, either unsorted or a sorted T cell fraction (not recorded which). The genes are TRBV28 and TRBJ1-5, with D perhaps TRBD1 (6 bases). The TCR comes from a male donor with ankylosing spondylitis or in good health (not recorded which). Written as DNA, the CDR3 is TGTGCCAGCAGCGTGATCCGGGACACCAACAATCAGCCCCAGCATTTT. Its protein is CASSVIRDTNNQPQHF.